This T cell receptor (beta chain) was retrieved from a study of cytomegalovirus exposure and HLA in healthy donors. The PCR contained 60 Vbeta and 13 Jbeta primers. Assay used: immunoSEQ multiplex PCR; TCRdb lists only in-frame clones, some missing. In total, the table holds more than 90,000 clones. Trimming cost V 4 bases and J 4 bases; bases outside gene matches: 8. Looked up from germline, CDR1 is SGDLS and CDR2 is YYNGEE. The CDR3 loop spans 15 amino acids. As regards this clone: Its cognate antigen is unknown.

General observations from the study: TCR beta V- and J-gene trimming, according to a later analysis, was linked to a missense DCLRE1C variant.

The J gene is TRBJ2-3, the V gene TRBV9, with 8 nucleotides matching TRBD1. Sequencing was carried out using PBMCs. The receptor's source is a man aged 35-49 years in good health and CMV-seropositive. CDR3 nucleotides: TGTGCCAGCAGCCCGGGACAGGTATCGGCAGATACGCAGTATTTT. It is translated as CASSPGQVSADTQYF.